Listed below are T cell receptor beta chains from one sample, sequenced in a study of CD8+ T cells in alopecia areata. Using immunoSEQ multiplex PCR, the repertoire was profiled, and TCRdb retains in-frame clones only, with some absent. The repertoire holds 110,000 or so clones, with 58% as singletons. The input for sequencing was CD8+ T cells sorted from blood, taken at week 4, from a patient treated with tofacitinib. The receptors stem from a human donor with alopecia areata. Both conserved end residues are trimmed from each CDR3. Fields, in order: V gene, J gene, CDR3 protein.

v_call: TRBV23-1; j_call: TRBJ1-2; cdr3_aa: ASRRIGRGYT
v_call: TRBV7-9; j_call: TRBJ2-7; cdr3_aa: ASSLGQGLLYEQY
v_call: TRBV9; j_call: TRBJ1-2; cdr3_aa: ASSPGTAITNYGYT
v_call: TRBV15; j_call: TRBJ1-1; cdr3_aa: ATADRQNTEAF
v_call: TRBV7-8; j_call: TRBJ2-1; cdr3_aa: ASKFRDPGDEQF
v_call: TRBV7-9; j_call: TRBJ2-5; cdr3_aa: ASSLAAGARQETQY
v_call: TRBV7-9; j_call: TRBJ1-2; cdr3_aa: ASSLAGDYGYT
v_call: TRBV29-1; j_call: TRBJ1-2; cdr3_aa: SVVDKAYGYT
v_call: TRBV7-9; j_call: TRBJ2-5; cdr3_aa: ASSSQIDSGGDQETQY
v_call: TRBV7-2; j_call: TRBJ1-1; cdr3_aa: ASSYGTGAEAF
v_call: TRBV15; j_call: TRBJ1-5; cdr3_aa: ATSEMGGSNQPQH
v_call: TRBV2; j_call: TRBJ2-1; cdr3_aa: ASMERYSYNEQF
v_call: TRBV5-4; j_call: TRBJ2-7; cdr3_aa: ASSLWGTYEQY
v_call: TRBV13; j_call: TRBJ2-7; cdr3_aa: ASSERTVDEQY
v_call: TRBV30; j_call: TRBJ2-3; cdr3_aa: AWSVPWAVHDTQY
v_call: TRBV5-6; j_call: TRBJ2-3; cdr3_aa: ASSFGSDTQY
v_call: TRBV5-6; j_call: TRBJ2-3; cdr3_aa: ASSLLAVFTDTQY
v_call: TRBV29-1; j_call: TRBJ2-1; cdr3_aa: SGRQGSDNEQF
v_call: TRBV27; j_call: TRBJ1-1; cdr3_aa: ASSPIMNTEAF
v_call: TRBV2; j_call: TRBJ1-5; cdr3_aa: ASSDGLSNQPQH
v_call: TRBV13; j_call: TRBJ2-1; cdr3_aa: ASSFGSGVYNEQF
v_call: TRBV7-9; j_call: TRBJ2-5; cdr3_aa: ASRSGTGDQETQY
v_call: TRBV30; j_call: TRBJ2-5; cdr3_aa: AWSVGVGNQETQY
v_call: TRBV2; j_call: TRBJ1-2; cdr3_aa: ASSGMTGVYGYT
v_call: TRBV29-1; j_call: TRBJ2-5; cdr3_aa: SVVGRGVGETQY
v_call: TRBV11-2; j_call: TRBJ1-2; cdr3_aa: ASSPDRGNYGYT
v_call: TRBV29-1; j_call: TRBJ2-1; cdr3_aa: SVENPGQGGQF
v_call: TRBV29-1; j_call: TRBJ2-2; cdr3_aa: SVERGQGNPGELF
v_call: TRBV6-1; j_call: TRBJ2-7; cdr3_aa: ASGAGLTYEQY
v_call: TRBV27; j_call: TRBJ1-5; cdr3_aa: ASSSYSNQPQH